This TCR beta chain is from a study of blood T cell repertoires in COVID-19. Study summary: COVID-19 samples from acute and convalescent phases originated in the United States, Italy and Spain. In each case, the material was cDNA or gDNA derived from T cells, B-cell-depleted T cells, or PBMCs.

Germline V CDR1 and CDR2: MNHEY, SMNVEV (reference sequence). CDR3 length: 16 amino acids. The V end was cut by 2 bases, the J end by 0 bases, with 8 bases between. Methods used by the authors: Amplification of reference gene primers provided the estimated nucleated cell counts. The protocol was immunoSEQ multiplex PCR, while the TCRdb copy is restricted to in-frame clones and leaves out a portion. The V and J calls and clone size were taken over from that table, and D and trimming were inferred from the DNA. Of 150,000 or so clones in the sample, about 86% were seen once. This receptor was taken from a man over 45 with active or convalescent COVID-19. The chain joins TRBV27 to TRBJ1-6; no reliable D call. Sequenced input: peripheral blood. CDR3 protein: CASSLRRSSYNSPLHF. CDR3 in DNA: TGTGCCAGCAGTTTACGGCGGAGCTCCTATAATTCACCCCTCCACTTT.